These 23 T cell receptor beta chains were sequenced from one sample in a study of blood T cell repertoires in COVID-19. This table comes from immunoSEQ multiplex PCR, and its TCRdb copy is limited to in-frame clones, with some not included. This sample carries under 95,000 clones, around 85% of them seen once, and the ten largest clones take around 2.9%. The sample was peripheral blood. Every receptor here comes from a woman aged 80 or over with COVID-19, enrolled during active disease.

The gene calls are TRBV5-5 and TRBJ1-1; D is possibly TRBD1 (5 bases). V gave up 0 bases and J gave up 4 bases, with 13 bases separating them. CDR1 and CDR2 (germline): SGHKS, YYEKEE (reference sequence). CDR3 length: 15 amino acids. In DNA, the CDR3 is TGTGCCAGCAGCTTGGAGGGCCCAAGGGGCACTGAAGCTTTCTTT. It codes for CASSLEGPRGTEAFF.

The chain carries TRBV12-1 and TRBJ2-7; the table gives TRBD2 as D, unverified against the DNA. TRBV12-1 is marked as a pseudogene. The length of the CDR3 is 16 residues. The CDR3 DNA is TGTGCCAGCAGCTTTGCCCAACTAGCGGACTCCTACGAGCAGTACTTC. It translates to CASSFAQLADSYEQYF.

This sequence joins TRBV28 and TRBJ2-7, with D uncertain. In germline, CDR1 is MDHEN, CDR2 SYDVKM. Trimming pared 2 bases from V and 0 bases from J, leaving 11 bases between. This CDR3 is 15 amino acids long. The CDR3 sequence: CASSLGYVSSYEQYF. Written as DNA, the CDR3 is TGTGCCAGCAGTTTAGGTTATGTCAGCTCCTACGAGCAGTACTTC.

The V and J genes are TRBV29-1 and TRBJ1-2, with a tentative D call TRBD1 (6 bases). Trimming removed 4 bases at V and 6 bases at J, with 12 bases between. This CDR3 is built from 12 residues. Germline-derived CDR1 and CDR2 are SQVTM and ANQGSEA. In DNA form, the CDR3 reads TGCAGCGTTGGACAGGTTTTCGATGGCTACACCTTC. Residues: CSVGQVFDGYTF.

The chain recombines TRBV27 with TRBJ1-3; the D gene is possibly TRBD1 (6 bases). The ends were cut back, 6 bases at V and 0 bases at J, with 12 bases in the middle. Germline values: CDR1 MNHEY, CDR2 SMNVEV (reference sequence). This CDR3 contains 15 residues. CDR3 nucleotides: TGTGCCAGCAGCATCACAGGGAGCTCTGGAAACACCATATATTTT. Translated, it gives CASSITGSSGNTIYF.

The rearrangement uses TRBV5-1 and TRBJ1-1, with D hard to call. Germline V gives CDR1 SGHRS, CDR2 YFSETQ. V was clipped by 5 bases and J by 1 base, with 12 bases between them. This CDR3 is built from 14 residues. The CDR3 DNA follows: TGCGCCAGCAGGATGACCACAGAGAACACTGAAGCTTTCTTT. It codes for CASRMTTENTEAFF.

V is TRBV6-5 and J is TRBJ1-5; weak D call: TRBD1 (6 bases). Germline loops: CDR1 MNHEY, CDR2 SVGAGI. The V gene lost 6 bases and the J gene lost 1 base, with 13 bases spanning the gap. The CDR3 spans 15 residues. DNA for the CDR3: TGTGCCAGCAGCCCCCGGACAGTCAGCAATCAGCCCCAGCATTTT. This codes for CASSPRTVSNQPQHF.

This chain uses TRBV18 with TRBJ1-3; D is possibly TRBD1 (5 bases). CDR1 is KGHSH and CDR2 is LQKENI in the germline V gene. The CDR3 extends over 16 amino acids. V was trimmed by 3 bases and J by 8 bases, leaving 20 bases between them. DNA for the CDR3: TGTGCCAGCTCACCCGCCGGGGCAGGGAGGATCGACACCATATATTTT. It codes for CASSPAGAGRIDTIYF. Using reference TRBV18 and TRBJ1-3 for the parts outside the CDR3, the full variable domain is NAGVMQNPRHLVRRRGQEARLRCSPMKGHSHVYWYRQLPEEGLKFMVYLQKENIIDESGMPKERFSAEFPKEGPSILRIQQVVRGDSAAYFCASSPAGAGRIDTIYFGEGSWLTVV.

This clone came up a few times. V is TRBV9 and J is TRBJ2-7; 14 positions match TRBD2. The length of the CDR3 is 15 residues. Germline V CDR1 and CDR2: SGDLS, YYNGEE. V shed 4 bases, J shed 5 bases, and the junction held 5 bases outside the gene matches. The DNA of the CDR3 is TGTGCCAGCAGCCCAGGGACTAGCGGGAGCCACGAGCAGTACTTC. Its translation: CASSPGTSGSHEQYF.

The chain couples TRBV5-8 to TRBJ2-5; 9 bases map to TRBD1. CDR1 is SGHTS and CDR2 is YDEGEE in the germline V gene. This CDR3 is built from 15 residues. Losses at the gene ends were 5 bases for V and 7 bases for J; bases not matched to a gene: 12. CDR3 loop: CASRLGQGTGGTQYF. As DNA, the CDR3 is TGTGCCAGCAGACTAGGACAGGGGACCGGTGGGACCCAGTACTTC.

The chain combines TRBV30 with TRBJ2-5; D perhaps matches TRBD2 (5 bases). This CDR3 has 12 residues. V lost 1 base and J 9 bases, leaving 12 bases between the germline ends. Germline-derived CDR1 and CDR2 are GTSNPN and SVGIG (reference sequence). The CDR3: CAWSDTGSAQYF. CDR3 DNA sequence: TGTGCCTGGAGTGACACGGGGTCGGCCCAGTACTTC. Complete variable domain (other parts from reference TRBV30 and TRBJ2-5): SQTIHQWPATLVQPVGSPLSLECTVEGTSNPNLYWYRQAAGRGLQLLFYSVGIGQISSEVPQNLSASRPQDRQFILSSKKLLLSDSGFYLCAWSDTGSAQYFGPGTRLLVL.

This chain joins TRBV15 and TRBJ1-6, with a possible D match to TRBD1 (5 bases). CDR3 length: 13 amino acids. With 7 bases removed from V and 7 bases from J, the gap between germline ends came to 11 bases. CDR1 and CDR2 from the germline V gene are LNHNV and YYDKDF (reference sequence). The CDR3 sequence is CATNRYRNSPLHF. The CDR3 DNA follows: TGTGCCACCAACCGCTACAGGAATTCACCCCTCCACTTT.

The chain carries TRBV19 and TRBJ2-5; D unclear. The CDR3 length is 13 residues. CDR1 is LNHDA and CDR2 is SQIVND in the germline V gene (reference sequence). The V end was cut by 1 base, the J end by 3 bases, with 6 bases between. Written as DNA, the CDR3 is TGTGCCAGTAGTATAGGGCGGAAAGAGACCCAGTACTTC. Its translation: CASSIGRKETQYF.

The rearrangement joins TRBV6-2 or TRBV6-3 to TRBJ2-1, with TRBD1 identical over 9 bases. The V segment lost 6 bases and the J segment 3 bases; nucleotides outside the gene matches: 9. CDR1 and CDR2 (germline): MNHEY, SVGEGT. The CDR3 has 16 amino acids. The CDR3 DNA is TGTGCCAGCAGCCGTATTGGACAGGGGTACTACAATGAGCAGTTCTTC. Its translation: CASSRIGQGYYNEQFF.

This clone was observed a handful of times. The genes are TRBV7-3 and TRBJ2-1, with D hard to call. Trimming took off 7 bases at V and 3 bases at J, with 13 bases between the two ends. The CDR3 consists of 14 residues. Per germline, CDR1 SGHTA and CDR2 FQGTGA. The CDR3 DNA reads TGTGCCAGCAATATTAACTCTATCTACAATGAGCAGTTCTTC. It yields the protein CASNINSIYNEQFF.

The chain uses TRBV28 and TRBJ2-3; 7 nucleotides align to TRBD1. The J segment lost 3 bases and the V segment lost 2 bases, leaving 5 bases of the junction unmatched. This CDR3 is 15 amino acids long. CDR1 and CDR2 (germline): MDHEN, SYDVKM. CDR3 DNA sequence: TGTGCCAGCAGTTTAGCCCAGGGGGTAACAGATACGCAGTATTTT. The encoded protein is CASSLAQGVTDTQYF.

The genes are TRBV21-1 and TRBJ1-4. TRBV21-1 is a known pseudogene. CDR3 length equals 13 residues. The CDR3 reads CASSKMSNEKLFF. CDR3 nucleotide sequence: TGTGCCAGCAGCAAAATGAGTAATGAAAAACTGTTTTTT.

The rearrangement joins TRBV10-3 to TRBJ1-1, with D tentatively TRBD1 (6 bases). Trimming cost V 8 bases and J 7 bases, with 14 bases left between them. From germline, CDR1 is ENHRY and CDR2 SYGVKD. CDR3 length: 12 amino acids. DNA of the CDR3: TGTGCCATCGCCAGGGGTATAGGTGAAGCTTTCTTT. Protein sequence: CAIARGIGEAFF.

The gene calls are TRBV7-2 and TRBJ1-1, with 7 bases identical to TRBD1. V shed 5 bases, J shed 5 bases, and the junction held 8 bases outside the gene matches. The CDR3 is 14 amino acids. CDR1 and CDR2 (germline): SGHTA, FQGNSA. CDR3 nucleotides: TGTGCCAGCAGCACGAACAGGGGAAGGACTGAAGCTTTCTTT. Translating it yields CASSTNRGRTEAFF.

This chain connects TRBV18 to TRBJ1-2; D might be TRBD1 (5 bases). Trimming stripped 5 bases from V and 0 bases from J, with 10 bases between. This CDR3 spans 14 amino acids. In germline, CDR1 is KGHSH, CDR2 LQKENI. The CDR3 DNA reads TGTGCCAGCTCAGCAGGACAATCTAACTATGGCTACACCTTC. Residues: CASSAGQSNYGYTF.

V and J are TRBV18 and TRBJ2-1; TRBD2 might be the D (6 bases). CDR1 and CDR2 from the germline V gene are KGHSH and LQKENI. V lost 4 bases to trimming and J lost 4 bases, with 11 bases between them. This CDR3 is 14 amino acids long. The CDR3 DNA is TGTGCCAGCTCACGGGACTTACTATACAATGAGCAGTTCTTC. This encodes CASSRDLLYNEQFF.

V is TRBV6-1 and J is TRBJ1-2, with no clear D. The germline V gene encodes CDR1 MNHNS and CDR2 SASEGT. V was cut by 3 bases and J by 6 bases, with 11 bases left in between. The CDR3 sequence is 13 residues long. The CDR3 sequence is CASSEAGENGYTF. For the CDR3, the DNA is TGTGCCAGCAGTGAGGCCGGGGAGAATGGCTACACCTTC.

The rearrangement links TRBV2 to TRBJ2-3, with TRBD2 matching over 15 bases. This CDR3 comprises 16 residues. CDR1 and CDR2 (germline): SNHLY, FYNNEI. Unmatched junction bases numbered 4, after V lost 5 bases and J lost 4 bases. The CDR3 nucleotides read TGTGCCAGCAGTAACGGACTAGCGGGAGGGGCAGATACGCAGTATTTT. It specifies CASSNGLAGGADTQYF.